Shown below are 26 T cell receptor beta chains from a single sample sequenced in a study of CD8+ T cells in alopecia areata listed by TCRdb under 2018. The treatment or condition label for this specimen denotes: oral pan-JAK inhibitor, 5-10 mg twice daily. Libraries came from the immunoSEQ multiplex PCR assay. To provide template for TCR sequencing, every sample had RNA extracted and reverse transcribed into cDNA. TCRdb holds this immuneACCESS table with in-frame rearrangements only. Some clones are missing; in checked studies, unresolved V genes explain under half, and the rest has no known cause. For this sample there are roughly 100,000 clones; 85% to 90% appear just once. Clones ranked in the top ten supply 11% of the sample. The material was CD8+ T cells sorted from blood, obtained at approximately week 30, from a patient treated with tofacitinib. These receptors all stem from a human donor with alopecia areata.

This chain joins TRBV19 and TRBJ1-1, with no clear D. CDR3 size: 14 residues. In germline, CDR1 is LNHDA, CDR2 SQIVND (reference sequence). V dropped 3 bases and J dropped 3 bases, with 11 bases sitting between them. Here the CDR3 reads CASSMPGGHTEAFF. Written as DNA, the CDR3 is TGTGCCAGTAGTATGCCGGGTGGGCACACTGAAGCTTTCTTT.

The gene calls are TRBV7-6 and TRBJ2-1; no firm D call. This CDR3 has 12 amino acids. Germline CDR1 SGHVS, CDR2 FNYEAQ. The V gene lost 5 bases and the J gene lost 9 bases, with 11 bases spanning the gap. The CDR3 DNA follows: TGTGCCAGCAGCCCAGCGACCGCTGAGCAGTTCTTC. It is translated as CASSPATAEQFF.

V is TRBV10-2 and J is TRBJ2-5, with D unclear. The J call may be faulty, since TRBJ2-7 better matches the DNA end. This CDR3 comprises 12 residues. Germline V gene lookup returns CDR1 WSHSY and CDR2 SAAADI. CDR3 region: CASSVDGYEQYF. CDR3 bases: TGCGCCAGCAGTGTTGACGGCTACGAGCAGTACTTC.

This clone occurred once. The chain carries TRBV9 and TRBJ1-2; 8 bases align to TRBD1. Unmatched junction bases numbered 2, after V lost 3 bases and J lost 7 bases. This CDR3 has 12 amino acids. The germline CDR1 and CDR2 sequences are SGDLS and YYNGEE. CDR3 protein: CASSDRGSGYTF. The CDR3 region has the DNA TGTGCCAGCAGCGACAGGGGGTCTGGCTACACCTTC. The entire variable domain, with the rest obtained from reference TRBV9 and TRBJ1-2, is as follows: DSGVTQTPKHLITATGQRVTLRCSPRSGDLSVYWYQQSLDQGLQFLIQYYNGEERAKGNILERFSAQQFPDLHSELNLSSLELGDSALYFCASSDRGSGYTFGSGTRLTVV.

The chain employs TRBV19 and TRBJ2-7; 9 bases are shared with TRBD2. V was clipped by 5 bases and J by 0 bases; unmatched bases: 8. This CDR3 is 16 amino acids long. Germline CDR1 reads LNHDA; CDR2 reads SQIVND (reference sequence). The CDR3 loop is CASSWGSSGGSYEQYF. CDR3 nucleotides: TGTGCCAGTAGTTGGGGTAGTAGCGGGGGCTCCTACGAGCAGTACTTC.

The chain recombines TRBV11-2 with TRBJ2-1; possibly TRBD2 for D (5 bases). The CDR3 length is 17 residues. The V end was cut by 3 bases, the J end by 5 bases, with 20 bases between. Germline CDR1 and CDR2: SGHAT and FQNNGV. CDR3 sequence: CASSFRSGMADDNEQFF. Written as DNA, the CDR3 is TGTGCCAGCAGCTTTCGGTCGGGGATGGCAGATGACAATGAGCAGTTCTTC.

This clone was observed once. This chain uses TRBV29-1 with TRBJ2-7, with TRBD2 matching 8 bases. Germline CDR1 and CDR2: SQVTM and ANQGSEA. This CDR3 spans 12 amino acids. V was pared by 7 bases and J by 0 bases, with 2 bases of the junction left unmatched. The DNA for the CDR3 is TGCAGCGCAACTAGCGGCTCCTACGAGCAGTACTTC. This sequence encodes CSATSGSYEQYF.

This clone was seen only once. The chain combines TRBV9 with TRBJ2-3, with a weak D call TRBD2 (6 bases). The CDR3 consists of 15 residues. Looked up from germline, CDR1 is SGDLS and CDR2 is YYNGEE. V gave up 3 bases and J gave up 4 bases, with 15 bases separating them. CDR3 residues: CASSGGERDPDTQYF. CDR3 nucleotide sequence: TGTGCCAGCAGCGGGGGGGAGCGCGACCCAGATACGCAGTATTTT. Filled out from reference TRBV9 and TRBJ2-3, the complete variable domain reads DSGVTQTPKHLITATGQRVTLRCSPRSGDLSVYWYQQSLDQGLQFLIQYYNGEERAKGNILERFSAQQFPDLHSELNLSSLELGDSALYFCASSGGERDPDTQYFGPGTRLTVL.

The rearrangement links TRBV19 to TRBJ2-2; possibly TRBD1 for D (6 bases). In germline, CDR1 is LNHDA, CDR2 SQIVND (reference sequence). V lost 8 bases and J lost 6, with 16 bases in between. The CDR3 has 14 residues. In nucleotides, the CDR3 is TGTGCCAGTTATCCGGGACACGCACCCGGGGAGCTGTTTTTT. Protein sequence: CASYPGHAPGELFF.

This clone was counted only a few times. V usage is TRBV29-1 and J usage is TRBJ2-5; tentatively, D is TRBD2 (6 bases). With 6 bases removed from V and 5 bases from J, the gap between germline ends came to 16 bases. CDR3 length: 13 amino acids. Looked up from germline, CDR1 is SQVTM and CDR2 is ANQGSEA. CDR3 DNA: TGCAGCGTGGACGAGGGAGGCGCCGAGACCCAGTACTTC. This codes for CSVDEGGAETQYF.

This rearrangement joins TRBV19 to TRBJ2-2; perhaps TRBD1 as D (5 bases). The CDR3 extends over 14 amino acids. Germline V gives CDR1 LNHDA, CDR2 SQIVND (reference sequence). Deletions cut 8 bases from V and 6 bases from J, with 16 bases between. In DNA form, the CDR3 reads TGTGCCAGTGCCCCGACAGACGGAGCCGGGGAGCTGTTTTTT. Translated: CASAPTDGAGELFF.

Points on this clone: This sample includes further DNA sequences coding for the same CDR3. V and J are TRBV27 and TRBJ2-1; no definite D call. V lost 3 bases, J lost 7 bases, and 4 bases lay in between. CDR3 length equals 11 residues. Germline assignment: CDR1 MNHEY and CDR2 SMNVEV (reference sequence). The CDR3 reads CASSLGNEQFF. Written as DNA, the CDR3 is TGTGCCAGCAGTTTGGGAAATGAGCAGTTCTTC.

The chain carries TRBV2 and TRBJ2-1; 9 nucleotides match TRBD2. This CDR3 is 16 amino acids long. Losses at the gene ends were 3 bases for V and 7 bases for J; bases not matched to a gene: 10. CDR1 is SNHLY, CDR2 FYNNEI, per germline. CDR3 sequence: CASSDELAGEGNEQFF. Written as DNA, the CDR3 is TGTGCCAGCAGTGATGAGTTAGCGGGAGAGGGAAATGAGCAGTTCTTC.

V usage is TRBV6-5 and J usage is TRBJ1-3; a weak D match, TRBD1 (5 bases). Between the trimmed V and J ends, which lost 4 bases and 2 bases, there was a span of 6 bases. The germline V gene has CDR1 MNHEY and CDR2 SVGAGI. This CDR3 spans 13 amino acids. Here the CDR3 reads CASSLGAGNTIYF. Written as DNA, the CDR3 is TGTGCCAGCAGTTTGGGGGCTGGAAACACCATATATTTT.

The J gene is TRBJ2-7, the V gene TRBV5-1, with D possibly TRBD1 on 6 matching bases. The CDR3 sequence is 14 residues long. Germline loops: CDR1 SGHRS, CDR2 YFSETQ. V was trimmed by 4 bases and J by 0 bases, leaving 11 bases between them. This CDR3 reads CASSPDSTSYEQYF. CDR3 DNA: TGCGCCAGCAGCCCGGACAGCACCTCCTACGAGCAGTACTTC.

The chain has TRBV6-5 and TRBJ2-7; D is possibly TRBD1 (5 bases). The germline V gene has CDR1 MNHEY and CDR2 SVGAGI. V was clipped by 4 bases and J by 1 base, with 17 bases between them. The CDR3 runs to 16 residues. The CDR3 DNA sequence: TGTGCCAGCAGTTTAACTCGGCAGGGTGATTCCTACGAGCAGTACTTC. It is translated as CASSLTRQGDSYEQYF.

The chain recombines TRBV6-1 with TRBJ2-1; perhaps TRBD1 as D (5 bases). The CDR3 covers 15 residues. CDR1 is MNHNS, CDR2 SASEGT, per germline. Trimming removed 6 bases from V and 0 bases from J, with 12 bases in between. The CDR3 region is CASRVTVSSYNEQFF. In nucleotides, the CDR3 is TGTGCCAGCAGAGTGACAGTTAGCTCCTACAATGAGCAGTTCTTC.

The rearrangement uses TRBV27 and TRBJ2-7, with 10 bases that match TRBD1. V trimming: 5 bases; J trimming: 5 bases; junction bases outside the gene matches: 9. The CDR3 is 15 amino acids. Germline values: CDR1 MNHEY, CDR2 SMNVEV (reference sequence). The CDR3 region has the DNA TGTGCCAGCAGTGCTAGGGACAGGGGCAACGACGAGCAGTACTTC. It codes for CASSARDRGNDEQYF.

The V and J genes are TRBV11-2 and TRBJ2-1; D ambiguous. Trimming took 1 base from V and 0 from J, leaving 7 bases between them. Germline V gives CDR1 SGHAT, CDR2 FQNNGV. The CDR3 has 15 amino acids. The CDR3 reads CASSLARPSYNEQFF. The CDR3 DNA reads as TGTGCCAGCAGCTTAGCAAGGCCCTCCTACAATGAGCAGTTCTTC.

The gene calls are TRBV29-1 and TRBJ1-1; D is unresolved. Germline V gives CDR1 SQVTM, CDR2 ANQGSEA. Trimming cost V 1 base and J 7 bases, with 13 bases left between them. The CDR3 loop spans 13 amino acids. As DNA, the CDR3 is TGCAGCGTTGAAGCCCCTCCGGGCTATGAAGCTTTCTTT. Translated: CSVEAPPGYEAFF.

The chain combines TRBV27 with TRBJ2-7; no reliable D call. CDR1 is MNHEY, CDR2 SMNVEV, per germline (reference sequence). Trimming cost V 4 bases and J 4 bases, with 5 bases left between them. This CDR3 contains 11 residues. The CDR3 sequence: CASSSVYEQYF. In DNA, the CDR3 is TGTGCCAGCAGTTCGGTGTACGAGCAGTACTTC.

This clone was seen a single time. The rearrangement links TRBV10-1 to TRBJ2-1; D ambiguous. The V end was cut by 6 bases, the J end by 4 bases, with 16 bases between. The CDR3 is made up of 15 amino acids. Per germline, CDR1 WNHNN and CDR2 SYGVQD (reference sequence). The CDR3 sequence is CASRGLVIGYNEQFF. The DNA for the CDR3 is TGCGCCAGCAGAGGATTAGTAATCGGATACAATGAGCAGTTCTTC.

This clone was recorded once. The rearrangement uses TRBV7-2 and TRBJ2-5; TRBD1 or TRBD2 may be the D gene (6 bases each). The CDR3 length is 14 residues. Trimming shortened V by 5 bases and J by 2 bases, and 12 bases separated the two germline ends. Germline-derived CDR1 and CDR2 are SGHTA and FQGNSA. The CDR3 region is CASSPWGAQETQYF. CDR3 nucleotides: TGTGCCAGCAGCCCCTGGGGGGCACAAGAGACCCAGTACTTC.

The genes are TRBV4-1 and TRBJ2-5, with a weak D call TRBD2 (5 bases). V was cut by 4 bases and J by 4 bases, with 16 bases left in between. CDR3 length: 15 amino acids. CDR1 is MGHRA and CDR2 is YSYEKL in the germline V gene. CDR3 bases: TGCGCCAGCAGCCCAACAAACGGGGTGGGAGAGACCCAGTACTTC. Protein: CASSPTNGVGETQYF.

This sequence joins TRBV5-1 and TRBJ2-1, with 13 bases that match TRBD2. V dropped 5 bases and J dropped 0; count of bases not matched to a gene: 8. Germline V gene lookup returns CDR1 SGHRS and CDR2 YFSETQ. The CDR3 loop spans 18 amino acids. The CDR3 here is CASSRLAGGYSSYNEQFF. The DNA of the CDR3 is TGCGCCAGCAGTCGACTAGCGGGGGGCTATAGCTCCTACAATGAGCAGTTCTTC.

The chain joins TRBV13 to TRBJ2-3; 9 bases agree with TRBD2. The germline CDR1 and CDR2 sequences are PRHDT and FYEKMQ (reference sequence). V shed 5 bases, J shed 6 bases, and the junction held 9 bases outside the gene matches. The CDR3 loop spans 15 amino acids. CDR3 loop: CASSHLGLAGDTQYF. For the CDR3, the DNA is TGTGCCAGCAGCCACCTCGGGCTAGCGGGGGATACGCAGTATTTT.